The present T cell receptor (beta chain) was sequenced within a study of cytomegalovirus exposure and HLA in healthy donors. Overall study findings and caveats: Among immune exposure information, only CMV serostatus was available.

In regard to this clone: What it binds is not known.

60 Vbeta and 13 Jbeta primers were used in PCR. Repertoires were generated with immunoSEQ multiplex PCR, while TCRdb's copy carries only in-frame clones and drops some. Of around 120,000 clones listed, 70% to 85% are singletons. The length of the CDR3 is 17 residues. The germline CDR1 and CDR2 sequences are SGHRS and YFSETQ. After removal of 0 bases from V and 8 bases from J, the junction contained 6 bases not matched to a gene. The sequencing sample was made of PBMCs. This TCR derives from a boy aged 5-17 years in good health and CMV-seronegative. The gene calls are TRBV5-1 and TRBJ2-1, with 15 bases matching TRBD2. CDR3 loop: CASSLAGTSGRYDEQFF. CDR3 sequence (DNA): TGCGCCAGCAGCTTGGCCGGGACTAGCGGGAGGTATGATGAGCAGTTCTTC. Based on the CDR3 plus reference TRBV5-1 and TRBJ2-1, the full variable domain is KAGVTQTPRYLIKTRGQQVTLSCSPISGHRSVSWYQQTPGQGLQFLFEYFSETQRNKGNFPGRFSGRQFSNSRSEMNVSTLELGDSALYLCASSLAGTSGRYDEQFFGPGTRLTVL.